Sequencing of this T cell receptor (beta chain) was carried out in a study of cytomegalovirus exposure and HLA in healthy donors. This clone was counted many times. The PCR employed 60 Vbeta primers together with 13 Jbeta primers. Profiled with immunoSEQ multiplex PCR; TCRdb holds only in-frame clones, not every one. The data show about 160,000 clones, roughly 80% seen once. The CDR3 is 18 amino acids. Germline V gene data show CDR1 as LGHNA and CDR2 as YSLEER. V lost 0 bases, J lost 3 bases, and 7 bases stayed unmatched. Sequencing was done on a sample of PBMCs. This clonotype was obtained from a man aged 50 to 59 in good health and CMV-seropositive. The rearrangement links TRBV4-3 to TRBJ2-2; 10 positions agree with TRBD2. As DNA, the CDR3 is TGCGCCAGCAGCCAAGACGGGCTAGCGGGGGCCCACACCGGGGAGCTGTTTTTT. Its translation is CASSQDGLAGAHTGELFF.